Listed here is a single T cell receptor beta chain. Trimming stripped 0 bases from V and 4 bases from J, with 17 bases between. The CDR3 totals 17 residues. Germline CDR1 SGDLS, CDR2 YYNGEE. Methods used by the authors: Reference gene primer amplification gave estimated nucleated cell counts. TCRdb's copy holds only in-frame clones and misses some; the assay was immunoSEQ multiplex PCR. Clonal size and the V and J genes are those of that table, whereas D and trimming came from the DNA. The sample gives around 150,000 clones, 85% of which show up once; over 3% is in the top ten. This sample was taken from a study of blood T cell repertoires in COVID-19.

The sequence came from a human donor with acute or convalescent COVID-19. The donor label of this sample is uncertain. The sample taken for sequencing was peripheral blood. The chain joins TRBV9 to TRBJ1-3, with D perhaps matching TRBD1 (6 bases). The CDR3 DNA reads as TGTGCCAGCAGCGTAGAGACCCTTGGACAGCCCGGAAACACCATATATTTT. Its protein is CASSVETLGQPGNTIYF.